This paragraph reports one T cell receptor beta chain. The entry originates in a study of control samples from healthy donors and cancer patients. This table comes from immunoSEQ multiplex PCR, and its TCRdb copy is limited to in-frame clones, with some not included. The sample lists about 89,000 clones, more than 75% occurring once. V lost 0 bases and J lost 14; bases outside the gene matches: 5. This CDR3 has 12 residues. Germline lookup yields CDR1 LGHDT and CDR2 YNNKEL (reference sequence). The receptor was isolated from a woman aged 40 to 50 in good health. The sample comprised blood. The chain carries TRBV3-1 (or the pseudogene TRBV3-2) and TRBJ1-2, with 8 bases lining up with TRBD1. The CDR3 region has the DNA TGTGCCAGCAGCCAAGATTGGACAGGGTGTACCTTC. Translation: CASSQDWTGCTF.